One sample yielded the 21 T cell receptor beta chains listed below, sequenced in a study of blood T cell repertoires in COVID-19. TCRdb's table, derived via immunoSEQ multiplex PCR, lists solely in-frame clones and lacks some. The sample carries 170,000 or so clones, roughly 86% recorded once. The material sequenced was peripheral blood. These TCRs come from a man aged 45 to 65 with active or convalescent COVID-19.

The chain joins TRBV4-1 to TRBJ1-6, with 9 bases lining up with TRBD1. The CDR3 is made up of 15 amino acids. The J segment lost 10 bases and the V segment lost 5 bases, leaving 9 bases of the junction unmatched. The germline gives CDR1 MGHRA, CDR2 YSYEKL. CDR3 DNA: TGCGCCAGCAGCGAGCGGACAGGGGTAGGGTCACCCCTCCACTTT. This encodes CASSERTGVGSPLHF.

This clone was recorded only once. The chain combines TRBV4-2 with TRBJ2-7, with TRBD2 matching over 13 bases. This CDR3 is built from 16 residues. Germline V CDR1 and CDR2: LGHNA, YNFKEQ. The ends lost 3 bases at V and 6 bases at J; junction bases unmatched: 8. CDR3 protein: CASSHDGTSGKPEQYF. The CDR3 DNA sequence: TGTGCCAGCAGCCACGACGGGACTAGCGGGAAACCCGAGCAGTACTTC.

V is TRBV18 and J is TRBJ2-1; 10 nucleotides align to TRBD2. CDR3 length equals 17 residues. In germline, CDR1 is KGHSH, CDR2 LQKENI. V gave up 5 bases and J gave up 2 bases; unmatched junction bases: 9. CDR3 in DNA: TGTGCCAGCTCAGCCTCTAGCGGGGGCGTCGCCTACAATGAGCAGTTCTTC. It translates to CASSASSGGVAYNEQFF.

The chain employs TRBV10-3 and TRBJ1-2; TRBD1 is a possible D gene (6 bases). The CDR3 is 15 residues long. The germline gives CDR1 ENHRY, CDR2 SYGVKD. The V end was cut by 0 bases, the J end by 5 bases, with 13 bases between. The CDR3 coding sequence is TGTGCCATCAGTGAGTCTACACAGGGACGGTATGGCTACACCTTC. Translated: CAISESTQGRYGYTF.

V gene TRBV2 combines with J gene TRBJ2-7; TRBD1 agrees at 8 bases. This CDR3 has 16 amino acids. Germline values: CDR1 SNHLY, CDR2 FYNNEI. The V segment lost 6 bases and the J segment 0 bases; nucleotides outside the gene matches: 10. The CDR3 loop reads CASRGLGQDVSYEQYF. The CDR3, as DNA: TGTGCCAGCAGGGGTTTGGGACAGGACGTCTCCTACGAGCAGTACTTC.

This clone has only one observation. The chain combines TRBV4-2 with TRBJ1-6, with D perhaps matching TRBD1 (5 bases). Between the trimmed V and J ends, which lost 1 base and 3 bases, there was a span of 16 bases. Germline V gene data show CDR1 as LGHNA and CDR2 as YNFKEQ. The CDR3 sequence is 18 residues long. CDR3 DNA: TGTGCCAGCAGCCAAGTCCAAACGACAGAGTACTATAATTCACCCCTCCACTTT. This codes for CASSQVQTTEYYNSPLHF.

The gene calls are TRBV29-1 and TRBJ1-2; TRBD1 agrees at 9 bases. Germline loops: CDR1 SQVTM, CDR2 ANQGSEA. J lost 3 bases, V lost 1 base, and 3 bases had no gene match. The CDR3 has 14 amino acids. The CDR3 bases are TGCAGCGTTGAAGCGTGGGACAGGGACTATGGCTACACCTTC. Its protein is CSVEAWDRDYGYTF. The whole variable domain, filled in from reference TRBV29-1 and TRBJ1-2, reads SAVISQKPSRDICQRGTSLTIQCQVDSQVTMMFWYRQQPGQSLTLIATANQGSEATYESGFVIDKFPISRPNLTFSTLTVSNMSPEDSSIYLCSVEAWDRDYGYTFGSGTRLTVV.

The chain links TRBV7-2 to TRBJ2-5; 9 bases fit TRBD2. Germline assignment: CDR1 SGHTA and CDR2 FQGNSA. The CDR3 spans 16 residues. V was pared by 5 bases and J by 2 bases, with 9 bases of the junction left unmatched. The CDR3: CASSTPSGGPQETQYF. The CDR3 coding sequence is TGTGCCAGCAGCACCCCGAGCGGGGGGCCTCAAGAGACCCAGTACTTC. Combining the CDR3 with reference TRBV7-2 and TRBJ2-5 gives the whole variable domain GAGVSQSPSNKVTEKGKDVELRCDPISGHTALYWYRQSLGQGLEFLIYFQGNSAPDKSGLPSDRFSAERTGGSVSTLTIQRTQQEDSAVYLCASSTPSGGPQETQYFGPGTRLLVL.

The rearrangement uses TRBV27 and TRBJ2-5; a possible D gene is TRBD2 (6 bases). V lost 3 bases, J lost 7 bases, and 12 bases lay in between. This CDR3 region has 13 residues. Germline V CDR1 and CDR2: MNHEY, SMNVEV (reference sequence). The CDR3 DNA reads TGTGCCAGCAGTTTCAGGAGGAGGGGGACCCAGTACTTC. Translated: CASSFRRRGTQYF.

This chain joins TRBV28 and TRBJ2-7; 7 bases match TRBD2. CDR1 and CDR2 from the germline V gene are MDHEN and SYDVKM. After removal of 4 bases from V and 0 bases from J, the junction contained 9 bases not matched to a gene. This CDR3 is 16 amino acids long. CDR3 region: CASSSASLAVSYEQYF. CDR3 nucleotides: TGTGCCAGCAGTTCGGCTTCTCTAGCGGTCTCCTACGAGCAGTACTTC.

This sequence joins TRBV6-1 and TRBJ1-4; 9 bases fit TRBD1. V shed 3 bases, J shed 8 bases, and the junction held 4 bases outside the gene matches. Germline V gene lookup returns CDR1 MNHNS and CDR2 SASEGT. CDR3 length equals 14 residues. The CDR3 protein is CASSEGQGREKLFF. CDR3 in DNA: TGTGCCAGCAGTGAGGGACAGGGCAGGGAAAAACTGTTTTTT.

The genes are TRBV12-5 and TRBJ1-4, with TRBD1 matching over 7 bases. This CDR3 is 15 amino acids long. J was trimmed by 5 bases and V by 6 bases; bases with no gene match: 9. Germline loops: CDR1 LGHNT, CDR2 FRNRAP. The CDR3 sequence is CASGPGTVPNEKLFF. CDR3 in DNA: TGTGCTAGTGGCCCCGGGACAGTCCCAAATGAAAAACTGTTTTTT.

This clone has a handful of counts. J is TRBJ2-2 and V is TRBV6-5; 13 positions match TRBD2. V was clipped by 6 bases and J by 6 bases; unmatched bases: 4. The CDR3 extends over 15 amino acids. Germline V gene lookup returns CDR1 MNHEY and CDR2 SVGAGI. This chain's CDR3 is CASRQTSGGPGELFF. The CDR3 coding sequence is TGTGCCAGCAGGCAGACTAGCGGGGGGCCCGGGGAGCTGTTTTTT.

The chain carries TRBV4-3 and TRBJ2-7; the D gene is possibly TRBD2 (5 bases). In germline, CDR1 is LGHNA, CDR2 YSLEER. The germline V and J ends were trimmed by 3 bases and 0 bases, with 18 bases remaining between them. The CDR3 is 17 residues long. The CDR3 protein is CASSQAWELQSSYEQYF. The CDR3 nucleotides are TGCGCCAGCAGCCAGGCGTGGGAGTTGCAGAGCTCCTACGAGCAGTACTTC.

The V call is TRBV11-1, the J call TRBJ1-4; the D gene is possibly TRBD1 (6 bases). This CDR3 is built from 16 residues. V lost 1 base and J lost 0, with 9 bases in between. Germline loops: CDR1 SGHAT, CDR2 FQDESV (reference sequence). CDR3 protein: CASSLGDTATNEKLFF. The CDR3 region has the DNA TGTGCCAGCAGCTTAGGGGACACGGCAACTAATGAAAAACTGTTTTTT.

The CDR3 protein is CASSPMTGSNYGYTF. DNA for the CDR3: TGTGCCAGCTCACCGATGACAGGGTCCAACTATGGCTACACCTTC. The chain has TRBV18 and TRBJ1-2; 7 bases are shared with TRBD1. From germline, CDR1 is KGHSH and CDR2 LQKENI. V lost 3 bases and J lost 2; bases outside the gene matches: 6. The CDR3 consists of 15 residues.

The V gene is TRBV23-1, the J gene TRBJ2-1, with 9 bases fitting TRBD1. TRBV23-1 is recorded as an ORF, its role being uncertain. V lost 6 bases, J lost 8 bases, and 11 bases stayed unmatched. The CDR3 runs 15 residues. Here the CDR3 reads CASRQGARIHHEQFF. The CDR3 bases are TGCGCCAGCAGACAGGGGGCGAGGATCCACCATGAGCAGTTCTTC.

J is TRBJ2-7 and V is TRBV4-1; the match to TRBD1 covers 9 bases. In germline, CDR1 is MGHRA, CDR2 YSYEKL. This CDR3 comprises 14 residues. V was clipped by 4 bases and J by 3 bases; unmatched bases: 4. The CDR3 DNA reads as TGCGCCAGCAGCCTGGGACAGGGATACTACGAGCAGTACTTC. The encoded protein is CASSLGQGYYEQYF.

This sequence joins TRBV6-1 and TRBJ2-1, with 9 bases aligning to TRBD2. Germline values: CDR1 MNHNS, CDR2 SASEGT. The ends lost 2 bases at V and 4 bases at J; junction bases unmatched: 6. The CDR3 totals 16 residues. CDR3 sequence (DNA): TGTGCCAGCAGTGAATATTCTAGCGGGAAATACAATGAGCAGTTCTTC. It translates to CASSEYSSGKYNEQFF.

The V call is TRBV20-1, the J call TRBJ2-3; TRBD2 aligns across 8 bases. Germline V gene lookup returns CDR1 DFQATT and CDR2 SNEGSKA (reference sequence). V shed 3 bases and J 1 base; nucleotides not matched to a gene: 3. This CDR3 contains 14 residues. CDR3 protein: CSASTTSGTDTQYF. CDR3 bases: TGCAGTGCTAGTACGACTAGCGGCACAGATACGCAGTATTTT.

This chain uses TRBV11-2 with TRBJ2-7; D might be TRBD2 (7 bases). V lost 4 bases and J lost 4, with 14 bases in between. In germline, CDR1 is SGHAT, CDR2 FQNNGV. This CDR3 is 14 amino acids long. The CDR3 region has the DNA TGTGCCAGCAGCTGGGGGGGCCAAACTTACGAGCAGTACTTC. Protein sequence: CASSWGGQTYEQYF.